This is a list of T cell receptor beta chains from one sample in a study of blood T cell repertoires in COVID-19. Sequenced by immunoSEQ multiplex PCR; TCRdb stores in-frame clones only, minus some. The data hold 150,000 to 200,000 clones, with about nine tenths observed a single time. The sequencing input was peripheral blood. The receptors stem from a woman aged 30 to 39 with acute or convalescent COVID-19. CDR3s leave out the opening cysteine and the closing phenylalanine or tryptophan.

V gene: TRBV7-2; CDR3 protein: ASSLATYLTDTQY
V gene: TRBV5-8; CDR3 protein: ASNSRSPLH
V gene: TRBV28; CDR3 protein: ASSPGLTYNEQF
V gene: TRBV28; CDR3 protein: ASIGDRLSNEQF
V gene: TRBV6-1; CDR3 protein: ASSEKSGRLNIQY
V gene: TRBV29-1; CDR3 protein: SGGAKETQY
V gene: TRBV28; CDR3 protein: ASSPPGTGGVQPQH
V gene: TRBV7-2; CDR3 protein: ASSSGTSTDTQY
V gene: TRBV19; CDR3 protein: ASRPLGHGTSGANVLT
V gene: TRBV5-1; CDR3 protein: ASSHRDKAIVGGEQY
V gene: TRBV3-1/TRBV3-2; CDR3 protein: ASSHGQEAF
V gene: TRBV4-1; CDR3 protein: ASSRHAVANTGELF
V gene: TRBV2; CDR3 protein: ASKRQPNTEAF
V gene: TRBV12-5; CDR3 protein: ASGTQRDASTDTQY
V gene: TRBV6-5; CDR3 protein: ASRWPGHGDSPLH
V gene: TRBV4-2; CDR3 protein: ASSQDPGELF
V gene: TRBV7-9; CDR3 protein: ASSRQGPGELF
V gene: TRBV29-1; CDR3 protein: SVGGANYGYT
V gene: TRBV28; CDR3 protein: ASKSRAGANVLT
V gene: TRBV5-1; CDR3 protein: ASSADRGGVEAF
V gene: TRBV5-4; CDR3 protein: ASSLRLAGDYNEQF
V gene: TRBV5-1; CDR3 protein: ASSLLSDQETQY
V gene: TRBV5-4; CDR3 protein: ASLGGRDNEQF
V gene: TRBV7-8; CDR3 protein: ASSPLNQPQH
V gene: TRBV5-1; CDR3 protein: ASSMGQLAGELF
V gene: TRBV5-1; CDR3 protein: ASSFVTDNEQF
V gene: TRBV28; CDR3 protein: AISDRYNSPLH
V gene: TRBV7-9; CDR3 protein: ASSSPPGTSQF
V gene: TRBV30; CDR3 protein: AWGIVESPLH
V gene: TRBV28; CDR3 protein: ASSLGWEKLF
V gene: TRBV5-4; CDR3 protein: ASSSDRTDKQY
V gene: TRBV20-1; CDR3 protein: SANRGLYT
V gene: TRBV2; CDR3 protein: ASSGPSGSPVGANVLT
V gene: TRBV6-1; CDR3 protein: ASSEVSSQQF
V gene: TRBV5-1; CDR3 protein: ASSQLAGAADTQY
V gene: TRBV4-1; CDR3 protein: ASSQDSDRVGEQY
V gene: TRBV23-1; CDR3 protein: ASKGIRLGRNNSPLH
V gene: TRBV7-2; CDR3 protein: ASSFGLAIGELF
V gene: TRBV6-6; CDR3 protein: ASSRKPIGQGGNEQY
V gene: TRBV5-1; CDR3 protein: ASSPQGVAGELF
V gene: TRBV2; CDR3 protein: ASSESHNSGNTIY
V gene: TRBV4-1; CDR3 protein: ASSWRWSY
V gene: TRBV5-1; CDR3 protein: ASSFLAGETDTQY
V gene: TRBV28; CDR3 protein: ASSLLAPGELF
V gene: TRBV9; CDR3 protein: ASSVASSNYEQY
V gene: TRBV7-9; CDR3 protein: ASSQGTPEKLF